Below, one T cell receptor beta chain is given with its context. Its antigen is still unknown. With 5 bases removed from V and 4 bases from J, the gap between germline ends came to 29 bases. The CDR3 totals 19 residues. Germline CDR1 SGHVS, CDR2 FQNEAQ. Here immunoSEQ multiplex PCR was the method, and the copy in TCRdb shows in-frame clones only, minus some. The data hold approximately 1.9 million clones, with around 93% observed a single time. The naive CD8 fraction comprised CD45RO-negative cells positively selected for CCR7 and excluded terminally differentiated effector memory CD45RA+ cells. The data are from a study of shared clonotypes between healthy human individuals. General study findings and limits: Estimated richness was generally greater in naive than memory subsets.

Material for sequencing was naive CD8+ T cells from PBMCs. The TCR sequence derives from a man aged 18 to 29 in good health. Some clones in this sample may be carry-over from other donors' samples. This chain joins TRBV7-8 and TRBJ1-2; tentative D call: TRBD1 (5 bases). The CDR3 DNA sequence: TGTGCCAGCAGCCCGGGAGCACGACAGACCGACCTTTGGAGCTATGGCTACACCTTC. Amino acid sequence: CASSPGARQTDLWSYGYTF.